Shown below are 17 T cell receptor beta chains from a single sample sequenced in a study of T cell responses to AZD1222 COVID-19 vaccine. Only in-frame clones appear in the TCRdb table, and some are missing; sequencing was by immunoSEQ multiplex PCR. The sample lists about 110,000 clones; 88% were seen once. Here the sequenced sample was peripheral blood, taken on day 0 of MenACWY control vaccination. The receptors come from an adult in good health.

This clone was seen only once. This chain's CDR3 is CASRTTGGPYTF. The CDR3 bases are TGTGCCAGCAGAACGACAGGGGGTCCCTACACCTTC. The genes are TRBV28 and TRBJ1-2; 9 bases match TRBD1. V shed 6 bases, J shed 10 bases, and the junction held 6 bases outside the gene matches. Looked up from germline, CDR1 is MDHEN and CDR2 is SYDVKM. This CDR3 region has 12 residues.

The count of this clone is one. The rearrangement links TRBV20-1 to TRBJ1-2, with no clear D. This CDR3 has 10 amino acids. From germline, CDR1 is DFQATT and CDR2 SNEGSKA (reference sequence). With 5 bases removed from V and 6 bases from J, the gap between germline ends came to 7 bases. The CDR3 is CSAQNNGYTF. In DNA, the CDR3 is TGCAGTGCTCAGAATAATGGCTACACCTTC.

The chain employs TRBV5-5 and TRBJ1-4, with D unresolved. The V and J ends lost 2 bases and 8 bases respectively, with 10 bases between them. CDR3 length: 13 amino acids. Germline values: CDR1 SGHKS, CDR2 YYEKEE (reference sequence). CDR3 nucleotide sequence: TGTGCCAGCAGCTTCCCTGGGAAGGAAAAACTGTTTTTT. This gives the protein CASSFPGKEKLFF.

About this clone: Germline and junction disagree at one end, which may indicate a read error. V gene TRBV3-1 (or the pseudogene TRBV3-2) combines with J gene TRBJ1-1; 8 positions match TRBD1. The CDR3 has 14 amino acids. Per the germline V gene, CDR1 is LGHDT and CDR2 is YNNKEL (reference sequence). CDR3 sequence reads: CASSPHGQGVEMRF. In DNA, the CDR3 is TGTGCCAGCAGCCCTCATGGACAGGGCGTTGAAATGCGGTTT.

The V call is TRBV5-5, the J call TRBJ2-1; TRBD1 agrees at 10 bases. The CDR3 runs to 19 residues. Per the germline V gene, CDR1 is SGHKS and CDR2 is YYEKEE (reference sequence). With 6 bases clipped from V and 8 bases from J, the junction kept 23 bases outside the gene matches. The CDR3, as DNA: TGTGCCAGCAAGTATCGTCTGGGGAGAGGGACAGGGGCTTCCGATGAGCAGTTCTTC. Its translation: CASKYRLGRGTGASDEQFF. The full variable domain, rest sourced from reference TRBV5-5 and TRBJ2-1, is DAGVTQSPTHLIKTRGQQVTLRCSPISGHKSVSWYQQVLGQGPQFIFQYYEKEERGRGNFPDRFSARQFPNYSSELNVNALLLGDSALYLCASKYRLGRGTGASDEQFFGPGTRLTVL.

With respect to this clone: One end of the junction does not line up with germline, which may come from a read error. The gene calls are TRBV7-9 and TRBJ2-7; D possibly uses TRBD1 or TRBD2 (5 bases each). Per the germline V gene, CDR1 is SEHNR and CDR2 is FQNEAQ (reference sequence). The CDR3 length is 14 residues. The CDR3 region is CASSLAGRGYEQYF. CDR3 bases: TGTGCCAGCAGCCTAGCAGGGCGAGGCTACGAGCAGTACTTC.

The chain couples TRBV7-8 to TRBJ1-3; possible D gene TRBD1, 5 bases. The CDR3 spans 16 residues. Germline values: CDR1 SGHVS, CDR2 FQNEAQ. V lost 1 base to trimming and J lost 0 bases, with 10 bases between them. CDR3 loop: CASSLGSGYSGNTIYF. The CDR3 coding sequence is TGTGCCAGCAGCTTAGGCTCAGGGTACTCTGGAAACACCATATATTTT.

The chain carries TRBV18 and TRBJ2-7, with 13 bases identical to TRBD2. This CDR3 spans 17 amino acids. Germline CDR1 is KGHSH and CDR2 is LQKENI. Trimming at V came to 4 bases and at J to 4 bases, leaving 10 bases not matched to a gene. This CDR3 is CASSLGTSGAGRYEQYF. The CDR3 coding sequence is TGTGCCAGCTCACTGGGGACTAGCGGGGCCGGCAGGTACGAGCAGTACTTC.

There are a few counts of this clone. The rearrangement uses TRBV19 and TRBJ2-7; either TRBD1 or TRBD2 may supply D (6 bases each). Germline CDR1 reads LNHDA; CDR2 reads SQIVND (reference sequence). This CDR3 is built from 15 residues. Trimming removed 1 base at V and 5 bases at J, with 15 bases between. CDR3 sequence reads: CASSIGPVGGNEQYF. The CDR3 region has the DNA TGTGCCAGTAGTATAGGCCCGGTGGGGGGCAACGAGCAGTACTTC.

The V gene is TRBV6-2 or TRBV6-3, the J gene TRBJ2-5; D gene uncertain. CDR1 is MNHEY, CDR2 SVGEGT, per germline. The CDR3 loop spans 15 amino acids. The germline V and J ends were trimmed by 0 bases and 8 bases, with 16 bases remaining between them. This chain's CDR3 is CASSYSSPGAYTQYF. The CDR3 DNA reads as TGTGCCAGCAGTTACTCTAGCCCCGGAGCTTATACCCAGTACTTC.

V is TRBV10-3 and J is TRBJ2-2, with 9 bases that match TRBD2. The germline gives CDR1 ENHRY, CDR2 SYGVKD. Trimming took 8 bases from V and 4 from J; bases not matched to a gene: 8. CDR3 size: 15 residues. The CDR3 DNA reads TGTGCCATCGGGGAGCGGGGGGCCGGCACCGGGGAGCTGTTTTTT. This translates into CAIGERGAGTGELFF.

The genes are TRBV15 and TRBJ2-3, with unresolved D. This CDR3 is built from 15 residues. Germline CDR1 LNHNV, CDR2 YYDKDF (reference sequence). V was shortened by 1 base and J by 0 bases, with 8 bases between the two germline ends. The CDR3 sequence is CATSRGMGSTDTQYF. As DNA, the CDR3 is TGTGCCACCAGCAGAGGAATGGGTAGCACAGATACGCAGTATTTT.

The chain has TRBV7-3 and TRBJ1-6; 8 bases fit TRBD1. The CDR3 extends over 17 amino acids. From germline, CDR1 is SGHTA and CDR2 FQGTGA. V gave up 2 bases and J gave up 2 bases; unmatched junction bases: 5. CDR3 region: CASSLAHRGAYNSPLHF. DNA of the CDR3: TGTGCCAGCAGCTTAGCCCACAGGGGGGCCTATAATTCACCCCTCCACTTT.

V usage is TRBV5-6 and J usage is TRBJ2-3, with D possibly matching TRBD2 (5 bases). The CDR3 length is 15 residues. V was cut by 6 bases and J by 1 base, with 15 bases left in between. Germline V lookup: CDR1 SGHDT, CDR2 YYEEEE. As DNA, the CDR3 is TGTGCCAGCACCCCCCGAGGGCCGGGCACAGATACGCAGTATTTT. It codes for CASTPRGPGTDTQYF.

The chain joins TRBV4-1 to TRBJ1-6; D is perhaps TRBD1 (6 bases). The CDR3 is 13 amino acids. Germline V gene data show CDR1 as MGHRA and CDR2 as YSYEKL. CDR3 DNA: TGCCCCACCAGGGGCCTCTATAATTCACCCCTCCACTTT. Its translation is CPTRGLYNSPLHF.

For the CDR3, the DNA is TGTGCCAGCAGTTCCGGGGGGTTCGGGACAGGGGACTACGAGCAGTACTTC. Translating gives CASSSGGFGTGDYEQYF. The rearrangement links TRBV28 to TRBJ2-7; 10 bases align to TRBD1. Looked up from germline, CDR1 is MDHEN and CDR2 is SYDVKM. This CDR3 has 17 amino acids. Unmatched junction bases numbered 12, after V lost 4 bases and J lost 3 bases.

The chain uses TRBV28 and TRBJ2-5, with TRBD2 as a possible D gene (5 bases). The V end lost 6 bases, the J end lost 5 bases, and 13 bases lay between the germline ends. Germline lookup yields CDR1 MDHEN and CDR2 SYDVKM. CDR3 length: 13 residues. CDR3 nucleotides: TGTGCCAGCAGATCGACGGGGTGGGAGACCCAGTACTTC. Translated: CASRSTGWETQYF. The full variable domain, rest sourced from reference TRBV28 and TRBJ2-5, is DVKVTQSSRYLVKRTGEKVFLECVQDMDHENMFWYRQDPGLGLRLIYFSYDVKMKEKGDIPEGYSVSREKKERFSLILESASTNQTSMYLCASRSTGWETQYFGPGTRLLVL.